The 21 T cell receptor beta chains given below trace back to one sample, sequenced in a study of cytotoxic CD8 clonotypes in ibrutinib-treated CLL. The protocol was immunoSEQ multiplex PCR, while the TCRdb copy is restricted to in-frame clones and leaves out a portion. The table has about 130,000 clones, approximately 80% seen once. The source material was PBMCs, sampled after 24 months of ibrutinib treatment. These receptors all come from a human donor with chronic lymphocytic leukemia.

The chain couples TRBV7-2 to TRBJ1-5; D gene unclear. Germline CDR1 is SGHTA and CDR2 is FQGNSA. This CDR3 has 12 amino acids. V lost 0 bases to trimming and J lost 7 bases, with 4 bases between them. CDR3 protein: CASSLALQPQHF. The CDR3 nucleotides read TGTGCCAGCAGCTTAGCGCTACAGCCCCAGCATTTT.

The chain links TRBV5-6 to TRBJ2-7; 9 positions match TRBD2. CDR1 is SGHDT, CDR2 YYEEEE, per germline. V lost 2 bases and J lost 5; bases outside the gene matches: 11. CDR3 size: 16 residues. The CDR3 DNA sequence: TGTGCCAGCAGCTTCAAGCGGGGGGCAGTACAGAACGAGCAGTACTTC. It is translated as CASSFKRGAVQNEQYF.

V usage is TRBV5-5 and J usage is TRBJ2-7; possible D gene TRBD2, 5 bases. CDR3 length: 16 amino acids. Trimming left V 0 bases short and J 0 bases short, with 13 bases between. In germline, CDR1 is SGHKS, CDR2 YYEKEE (reference sequence). CDR3 DNA: TGTGCCAGCAGCTTGGAGCCTTACCGGGGCTCCTACGAGCAGTACTTC. Its protein product is CASSLEPYRGSYEQYF.

The rearrangement uses TRBV6-1 and TRBJ2-1, with 10 bases fitting TRBD1. Germline values: CDR1 MNHNS, CDR2 SASEGT. Trimming took 4 bases from V and 7 from J; bases not matched to a gene: 7. There are 15 residues in the CDR3. CDR3 DNA sequence: TGTGCCAGCAGTGTTCGGGACAGGGGTTATAATGAGCAGTTCTTC. Protein: CASSVRDRGYNEQFF.

The chain combines TRBV9 with TRBJ1-6, with D possibly matching TRBD1 (6 bases). In germline, CDR1 is SGDLS, CDR2 YYNGEE. The CDR3 sequence is 15 residues long. The germline V and J ends were trimmed by 3 bases and 1 base, with 8 bases remaining between them. The CDR3 region is CASSARGSYNSPLHF. CDR3 coding DNA: TGTGCCAGCAGCGCCAGGGGATCCTATAATTCACCCCTCCACTTT.

The V gene is TRBV7-7, the J gene TRBJ2-2, with 8 positions matching TRBD1. The CDR3 runs 16 residues. The trim removed 5 bases at V and 4 bases at J, leaving 9 bases unmatched. Looked up from germline, CDR1 is SSHAT and CDR2 is FNYEAQ (reference sequence). The CDR3: CASSPRTGRGTGELFF. CDR3 nucleotide sequence: TGTGCCAGCAGCCCGAGGACAGGGCGAGGCACCGGGGAGCTGTTTTTT.

This clone has only a few counts. CDR3 sequence: CASSFGHAGTDTQYF. For the CDR3, the DNA is TGTGCCAGCAGTTTTGGACATGCAGGGACAGATACGCAGTATTTT. The V and J genes are TRBV6-5 and TRBJ2-3; maybe TRBD1 (5 bases). The CDR3 is made up of 15 amino acids. The germline CDR1 and CDR2 sequences are MNHEY and SVGAGI. V was trimmed by 4 bases and J by 3 bases, leaving 14 bases between them.

This sequence joins TRBV19 and TRBJ1-2, with TRBD1 matching over 7 bases. The CDR3 has 15 amino acids. Germline V gives CDR1 LNHDA, CDR2 SQIVND (reference sequence). The V segment lost 3 bases and the J segment 7 bases; nucleotides outside the gene matches: 11. The CDR3 reads CASSMEGAIAGGYTF. CDR3 in DNA: TGTGCCAGTAGTATGGAGGGGGCCATCGCCGGTGGCTACACCTTC.

The chain has TRBV14 and TRBJ1-3; the D is unclear. V was cut by 2 bases and J by 4 bases, with 6 bases left in between. This CDR3 is 13 amino acids long. The germline CDR1 and CDR2 sequences are SGHDN and FVKESK. CDR3 sequence (DNA): TGTGCCAGCAGCCAATTACCCGGAAACACCATATATTTT. Encoded protein: CASSQLPGNTIYF.

The gene calls are TRBV28 and TRBJ1-5; 12 bases align to TRBD1. The germline CDR1 and CDR2 sequences are MDHEN and SYDVKM. The ends lost 6 bases at V and 6 bases at J; junction bases unmatched: 6. The CDR3 length is 15 residues. The CDR3 loop reads CASSAGTGGGQPQHF. The CDR3 bases are TGTGCCAGCAGCGCGGGGACAGGGGGCGGTCAGCCCCAGCATTTT.

The genes are TRBV5-5 and TRBJ1-4, with a weak D call TRBD1 (6 bases). The CDR3 totals 15 residues. Trimming pared 4 bases from V and 4 bases from J, leaving 14 bases between. Germline CDR1 and CDR2: SGHKS and YYEKEE (reference sequence). Written as DNA, the CDR3 is TGTGCCAGCAGCCTACAGGGTATTAGTAATGAAAAACTGTTTTTT. It translates to CASSLQGISNEKLFF.

This clone came up once. The CDR3: CASSPGGPRELFF. The DNA for the CDR3 is TGTGCCAGCAGCCCAGGGGGGCCACGGGAGCTGTTTTTT. J is TRBJ2-2 and V is TRBV5-4, with a weak D call TRBD1 (7 bases). The CDR3 is 13 residues long. Germline V CDR1 and CDR2: SGHNT, YYREEE (reference sequence). Trimming took off 4 bases at V and 9 bases at J, with 13 bases between the two ends.

CDR3 loop: CASSLGGAWETQYF. The CDR3 nucleotides read TGTGCCAGCAGCTTGGGCGGGGCTTGGGAGACCCAGTACTTC. The V and J genes are TRBV5-6 and TRBJ2-5, with D possibly being TRBD2 (6 bases). The CDR3 consists of 14 residues. Germline CDR1 reads SGHDT; CDR2 reads YYEEEE. The V and J ends lost 0 bases and 5 bases respectively, with 11 bases between them. Complete variable domain (other parts from reference TRBV5-6 and TRBJ2-5): DAGVTQSPTHLIKTRGQQVTLRCSPKSGHDTVSWYQQALGQGPQFIFQYYEEEERQRGNFPDRFSGHQFPNYSSELNVNALLLGDSALYLCASSLGGAWETQYFGPGTRLLVL.

This chain connects TRBV27 to TRBJ2-2, with D perhaps matching TRBD1 (5 bases). CDR1 and CDR2 from the germline V gene are MNHEY and SMNVEV (reference sequence). CDR3 size: 14 residues. V lost 6 bases to trimming and J lost 3 bases, with 11 bases between them. This chain's CDR3 is CASSRLGDTGELFF. The CDR3 nucleotides are TGTGCCAGCAGCCGCCTAGGGGACACCGGGGAGCTGTTTTTT.

The rearrangement uses TRBV30 and TRBJ2-1; 7 nucleotides agree with TRBD2. The J segment lost 3 bases and the V segment lost 0 bases, leaving 5 bases of the junction unmatched. Germline assignment: CDR1 GTSNPN and CDR2 SVGIG (reference sequence). The CDR3 sequence is 15 residues long. CDR3 DNA sequence: TGTGCCTGGAGTGTAATACAGCGGGGCTACAATGAGCAGTTCTTC. This sequence encodes CAWSVIQRGYNEQFF.

The genes are TRBV7-2 and TRBJ2-2, with 8 positions matching TRBD1. The germline gives CDR1 SGHTA, CDR2 FQGNSA. V trimming: 1 base; J trimming: 3 bases; junction bases outside the gene matches: 1. CDR3 length: 15 residues. The CDR3 bases are TGTGCCAGCAGCTTAGGGACAGGGTACACCGGGGAGCTGTTTTTT. It is translated as CASSLGTGYTGELFF.

CDR3 region: CASSWGQAPYEQYF. Here the CDR3 DNA reads TGTGCCAGCAGTTGGGGACAAGCCCCCTACGAGCAGTACTTC. The J gene is TRBJ2-7, the V gene TRBV28; TRBD1 is a possible D gene (6 bases). The CDR3 consists of 14 residues. Germline V gene lookup returns CDR1 MDHEN and CDR2 SYDVKM. V was trimmed by 4 bases and J by 2 bases, leaving 12 bases between them.

This clone was found a few times. The chain joins TRBV25-1 to TRBJ1-6; 8 bases map to TRBD1. This CDR3 is 14 amino acids long. The V gene end was trimmed by 4 bases and the J gene end by 8 bases; junction bases not matched to a gene: 4. Germline values: CDR1 MGHDK, CDR2 SYGVNS. The CDR3 coding sequence is TGTGCCAGCAGTGGGACAGGGTATTATTCACCCCTCCACTTT. It codes for CASSGTGYYSPLHF.

The sample holds one count of this clone. The chain links TRBV5-1 to TRBJ1-5; 7 bases are a match to TRBD1. Losses at the gene ends were 4 bases for V and 6 bases for J; bases not matched to a gene: 4. The CDR3 has 13 residues. Germline V gene sequence: CDR1 SGHRS, CDR2 YFSETQ. CDR3 sequence reads: CASSLTGLQPQHF. CDR3 nucleotides: TGCGCCAGCAGCCTGACAGGGCTTCAGCCCCAGCATTTT.

This rearrangement joins TRBV29-1 to TRBJ2-1; 7 bases are shared with TRBD1. CDR1 and CDR2 from the germline V gene are SQVTM and ANQGSEA. This CDR3 is built from 13 residues. With V trimmed by 7 bases and J by 3 bases, 6 bases remained unmatched. This CDR3 reads CSATTGVYNEQFF. In nucleotides, the CDR3 is TGCAGCGCCACCACAGGGGTCTACAATGAGCAGTTCTTC.

The V call is TRBV4-1, the J call TRBJ2-3; D gene uncertain. This CDR3 has 17 amino acids. CDR1 and CDR2 (germline): MGHRA, YSYEKL. The V end was cut by 4 bases, the J end by 0 bases, with 17 bases between. CDR3: CASSRFSTSASTDTQYF. As DNA, the CDR3 is TGCGCCAGCAGCCGATTCTCGACATCGGCCAGCACAGATACGCAGTATTTT.